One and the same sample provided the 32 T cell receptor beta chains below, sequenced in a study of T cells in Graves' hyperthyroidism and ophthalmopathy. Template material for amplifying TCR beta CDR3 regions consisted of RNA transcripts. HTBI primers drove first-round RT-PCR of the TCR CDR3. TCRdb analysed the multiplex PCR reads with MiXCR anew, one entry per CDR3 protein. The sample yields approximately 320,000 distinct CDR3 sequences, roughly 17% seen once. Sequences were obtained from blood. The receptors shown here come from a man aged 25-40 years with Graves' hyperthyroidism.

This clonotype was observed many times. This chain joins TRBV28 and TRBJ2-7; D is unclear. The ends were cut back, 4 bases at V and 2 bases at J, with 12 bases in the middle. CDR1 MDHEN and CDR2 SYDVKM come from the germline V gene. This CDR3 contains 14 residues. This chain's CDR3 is CASSSPGRTYEQYF. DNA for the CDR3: TGTGCCAGCAGTTCCCCCGGACGGACCTACGAGCAGTACTTC.

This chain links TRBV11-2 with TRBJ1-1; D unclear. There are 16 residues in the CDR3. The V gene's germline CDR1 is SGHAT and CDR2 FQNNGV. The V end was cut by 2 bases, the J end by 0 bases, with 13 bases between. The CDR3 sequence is CASSLRTQGMNTEAFF. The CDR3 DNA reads TGTGCCAGCAGCTTACGGACCCAAGGAATGAACACTGAAGCTTTCTTT.

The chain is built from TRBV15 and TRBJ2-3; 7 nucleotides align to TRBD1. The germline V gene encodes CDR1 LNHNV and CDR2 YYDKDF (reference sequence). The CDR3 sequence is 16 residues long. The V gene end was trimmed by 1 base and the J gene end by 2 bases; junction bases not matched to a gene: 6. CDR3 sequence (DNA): TGTGCCACCAGCAGAGTAACAGGGGCCGACACAGATACGCAGTATTTT. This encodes CATSRVTGADTDTQYF. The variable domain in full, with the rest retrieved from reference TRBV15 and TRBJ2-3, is DAMVIQNPRYQVTQFGKPVTLSCSQTLNHNVMYWYQQKSSQAPKLLFHYYDKDFNNEADTPDNFQSRRPNTSFCFLDIRSPGLGDTAMYLCATSRVTGADTDTQYFGPGTRLTVL.

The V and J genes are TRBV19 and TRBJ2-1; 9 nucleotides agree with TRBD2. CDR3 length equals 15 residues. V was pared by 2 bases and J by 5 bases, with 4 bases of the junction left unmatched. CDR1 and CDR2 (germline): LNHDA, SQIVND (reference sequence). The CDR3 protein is CASSITSGPHNEQFF. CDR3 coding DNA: TGTGCCAGTAGTATAACTAGCGGGCCCCACAATGAGCAGTTCTTC.

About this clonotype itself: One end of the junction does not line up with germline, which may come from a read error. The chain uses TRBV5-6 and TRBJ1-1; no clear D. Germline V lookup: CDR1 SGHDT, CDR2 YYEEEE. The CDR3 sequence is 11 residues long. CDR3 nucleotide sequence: TGTGCCAGCAGCCAGAACAGTGAAGCTTTCTTT. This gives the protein CASSQNSEAFF. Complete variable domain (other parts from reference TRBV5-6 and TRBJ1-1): DAGVTQSPTHLIKTRGQQVTLRCSPKSGHDTVSWYQQALGQGPQFIFQYYEEEERQRGNFPDRFSGHQFPNYSSELNVNALLLGDSALYLCASSQNSEAFFGQGTRLTVV.

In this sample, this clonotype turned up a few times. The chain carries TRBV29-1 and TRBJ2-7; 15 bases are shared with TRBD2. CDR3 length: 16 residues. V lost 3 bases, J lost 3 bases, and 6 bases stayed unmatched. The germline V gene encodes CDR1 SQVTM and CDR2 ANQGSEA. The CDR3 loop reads CSVEGLAGGVGYEQYF. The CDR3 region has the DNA TGCAGCGTTGAGGGACTAGCGGGAGGTGTGGGCTACGAGCAGTACTTC.

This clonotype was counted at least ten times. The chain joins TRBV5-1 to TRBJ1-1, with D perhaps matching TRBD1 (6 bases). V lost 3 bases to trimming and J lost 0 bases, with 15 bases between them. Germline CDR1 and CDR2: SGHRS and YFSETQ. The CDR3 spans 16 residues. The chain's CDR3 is CASSSPAGALNTEAFF. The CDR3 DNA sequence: TGCGCCAGCAGCTCTCCCGCGGGGGCCTTGAACACTGAAGCTTTCTTT.

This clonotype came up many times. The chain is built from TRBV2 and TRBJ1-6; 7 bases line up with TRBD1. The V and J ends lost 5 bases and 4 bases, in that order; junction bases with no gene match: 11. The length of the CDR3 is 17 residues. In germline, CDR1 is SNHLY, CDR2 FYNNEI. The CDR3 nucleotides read TGTGCCAGCAGTAGGGACAGCCGGCCCGCTTATAATTCACCCCTCCACTTT. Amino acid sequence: CASSRDSRPAYNSPLHF.

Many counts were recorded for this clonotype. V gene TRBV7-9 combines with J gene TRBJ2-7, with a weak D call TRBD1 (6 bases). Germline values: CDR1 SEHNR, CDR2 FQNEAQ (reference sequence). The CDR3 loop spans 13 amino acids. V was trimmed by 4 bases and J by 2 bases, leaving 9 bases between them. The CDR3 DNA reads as TGTGCCAGCAGCTCAGGGGTAACCTACGAGCAGTACTTC. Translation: CASSSGVTYEQYF.

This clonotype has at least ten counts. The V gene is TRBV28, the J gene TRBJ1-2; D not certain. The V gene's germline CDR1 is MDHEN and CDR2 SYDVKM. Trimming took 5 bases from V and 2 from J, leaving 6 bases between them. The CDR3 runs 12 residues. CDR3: CASSPVNYGYTF. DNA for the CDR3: TGTGCCAGCAGTCCAGTCAACTATGGCTACACCTTC.

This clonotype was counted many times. The CDR3 DNA sequence: TGTGCCAGCAGTTTATTGGGGGGGGGGAACACTGAAGCTTTCTTT. Protein sequence: CASSLLGGGNTEAFF. The V gene is TRBV2, the J gene TRBJ1-1; tentatively, D is TRBD1 (5 bases). CDR1 and CDR2 from the germline V gene are SNHLY and FYNNEI. The CDR3 runs to 15 residues. V gave up 5 bases and J gave up 1 base, with 14 bases separating them.

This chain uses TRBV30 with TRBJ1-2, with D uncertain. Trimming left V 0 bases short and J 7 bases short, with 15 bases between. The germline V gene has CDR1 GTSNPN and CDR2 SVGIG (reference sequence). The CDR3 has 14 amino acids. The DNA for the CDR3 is TGTGCCTGGAGTGTTGCCGCGCTAGTGGGTGGCTACACCTTC. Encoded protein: CAWSVAALVGGYTF. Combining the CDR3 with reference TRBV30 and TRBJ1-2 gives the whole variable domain SQTIHQWPATLVQPVGSPLSLECTVEGTSNPNLYWYRQAAGRGLQLLFYSVGIGQISSEVPQNLSASRPQDRQFILSSKKLLLSDSGFYLCAWSVAALVGGYTFGSGTRLTVV.

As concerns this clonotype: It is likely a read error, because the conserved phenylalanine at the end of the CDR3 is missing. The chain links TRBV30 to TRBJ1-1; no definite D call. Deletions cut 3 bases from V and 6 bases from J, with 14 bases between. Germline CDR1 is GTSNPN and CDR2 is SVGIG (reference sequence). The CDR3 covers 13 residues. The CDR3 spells CAWSRGFGSEAFL. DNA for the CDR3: TGTGCCTGGAGCCGGGGATTCGGGTCTGAAGCTTTCCTT.

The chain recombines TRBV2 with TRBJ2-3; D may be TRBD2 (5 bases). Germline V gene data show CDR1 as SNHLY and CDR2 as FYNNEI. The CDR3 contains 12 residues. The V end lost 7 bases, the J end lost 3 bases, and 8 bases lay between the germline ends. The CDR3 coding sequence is TGTGCCAGCAAGTGGGAGACAGATACGCAGTATTTT. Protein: CASKWETDTQYF. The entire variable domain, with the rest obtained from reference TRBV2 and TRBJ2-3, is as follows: EPEVTQTPSHQVTQMGQEVILRCVPISNHLYFYWYRQILGQKVEFLVSFYNNEISEKSEIFDDQFSVERPDGSNFTLKIRSTKLEDSAMYFCASKWETDTQYFGPGTRLTVL.

This CDR3 is CASSVQGYNSPLHF. As DNA, the CDR3 is TGTGCCAGCAGCGTACAGGGGTATAATTCACCCCTCCACTTT. The rearrangement uses TRBV9 and TRBJ1-6; possible D gene TRBD1, 6 bases. The germline gives CDR1 SGDLS, CDR2 YYNGEE. The CDR3 contains 14 residues. V lost 1 base and J lost 4, with 6 bases in between.

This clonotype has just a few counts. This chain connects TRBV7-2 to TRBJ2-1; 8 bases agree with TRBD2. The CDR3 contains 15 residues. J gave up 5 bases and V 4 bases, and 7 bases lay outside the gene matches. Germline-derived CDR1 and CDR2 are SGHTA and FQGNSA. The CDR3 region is CASSYSGSGNNEQFF. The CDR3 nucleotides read TGTGCCAGCAGCTACAGCGGGAGTGGGAACAATGAGCAGTTCTTC.

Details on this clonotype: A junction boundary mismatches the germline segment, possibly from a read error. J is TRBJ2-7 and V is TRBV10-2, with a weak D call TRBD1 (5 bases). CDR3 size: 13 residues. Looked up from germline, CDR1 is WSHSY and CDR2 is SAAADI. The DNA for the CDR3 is TGCGCCACCAGTCCCAGGGCAAACTACGAGCAGTACTTC. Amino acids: CATSPRANYEQYF.

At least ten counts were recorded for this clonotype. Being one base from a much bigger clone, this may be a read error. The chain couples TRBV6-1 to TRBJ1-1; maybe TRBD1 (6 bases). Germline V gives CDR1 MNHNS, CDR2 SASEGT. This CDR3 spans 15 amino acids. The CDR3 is CASSIRSGGRNETFF. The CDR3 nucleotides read TGTGCCAGCAGCATCCGGAGTGGGGGGCGAAATGAAACTTTCTTT.

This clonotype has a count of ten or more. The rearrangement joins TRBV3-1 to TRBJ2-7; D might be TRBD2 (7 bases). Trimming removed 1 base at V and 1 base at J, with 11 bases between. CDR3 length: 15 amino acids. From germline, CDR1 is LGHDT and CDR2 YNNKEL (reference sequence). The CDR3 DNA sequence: TGTGCCAGCAGCCAAGGTGGGGGGGCATCCTACGAGCAGTACTTC. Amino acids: CASSQGGGASYEQYF.

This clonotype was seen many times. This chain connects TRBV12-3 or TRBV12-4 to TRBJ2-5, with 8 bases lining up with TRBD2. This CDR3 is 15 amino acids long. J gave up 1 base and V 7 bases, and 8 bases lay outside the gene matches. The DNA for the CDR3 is TGTGCCAGCAATAATGCGGCGGGAGGCCAAGAGACCCAGTACTTC. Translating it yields CASNNAAGGQETQYF.

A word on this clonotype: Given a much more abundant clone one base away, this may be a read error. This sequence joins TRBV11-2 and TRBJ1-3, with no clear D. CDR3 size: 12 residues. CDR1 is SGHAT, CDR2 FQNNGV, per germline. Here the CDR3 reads CASSPSTNTRYF. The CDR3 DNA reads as TGTGCCAGCAGCCCATCTACGAACACCAGATATTTT.

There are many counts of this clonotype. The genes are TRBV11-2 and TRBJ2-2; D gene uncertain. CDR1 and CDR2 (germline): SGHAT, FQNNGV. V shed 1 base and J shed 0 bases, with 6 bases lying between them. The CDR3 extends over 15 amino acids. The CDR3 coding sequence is TGTGCCAGCAGCTTAGCCAGATCGAACACCGGGGAGCTGTTTTTT. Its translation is CASSLARSNTGELFF.

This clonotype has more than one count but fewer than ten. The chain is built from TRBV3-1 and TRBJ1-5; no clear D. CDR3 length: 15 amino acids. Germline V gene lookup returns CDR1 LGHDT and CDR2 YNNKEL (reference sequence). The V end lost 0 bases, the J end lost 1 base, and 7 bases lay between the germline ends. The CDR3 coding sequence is TGTGCCAGCAGCCAAGACAGGTGGAGCAATCAGCCCCAGCATTTT. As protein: CASSQDRWSNQPQHF.

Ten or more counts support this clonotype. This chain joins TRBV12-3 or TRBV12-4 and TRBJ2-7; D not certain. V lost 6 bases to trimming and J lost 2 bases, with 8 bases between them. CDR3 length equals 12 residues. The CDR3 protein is CASSRRAYEQYF. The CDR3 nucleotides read TGTGCCAGCAGCCGACGGGCCTACGAGCAGTACTTC.

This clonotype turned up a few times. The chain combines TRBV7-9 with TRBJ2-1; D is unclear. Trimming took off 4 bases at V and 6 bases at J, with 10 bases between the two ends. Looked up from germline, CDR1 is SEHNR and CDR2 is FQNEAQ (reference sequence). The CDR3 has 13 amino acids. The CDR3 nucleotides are TGTGCCAGCAGCTCCATACTGCGCAATGAGCAGTTCTTC. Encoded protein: CASSSILRNEQFF.

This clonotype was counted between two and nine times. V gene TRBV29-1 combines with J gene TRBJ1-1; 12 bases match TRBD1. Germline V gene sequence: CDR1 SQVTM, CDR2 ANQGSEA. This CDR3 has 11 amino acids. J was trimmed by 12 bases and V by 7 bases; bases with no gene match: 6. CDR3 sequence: CSEGTGGATFF. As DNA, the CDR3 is TGCAGCGAGGGGACAGGGGGCGCGACTTTCTTT.

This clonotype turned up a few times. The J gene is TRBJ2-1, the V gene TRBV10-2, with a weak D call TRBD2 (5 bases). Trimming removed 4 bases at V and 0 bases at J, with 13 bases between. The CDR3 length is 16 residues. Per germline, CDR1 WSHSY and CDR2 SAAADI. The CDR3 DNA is TGCGCCAGCAGTGGGGCTAGCCGAGGCTCCTACAATGAGCAGTTCTTC. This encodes CASSGASRGSYNEQFF.

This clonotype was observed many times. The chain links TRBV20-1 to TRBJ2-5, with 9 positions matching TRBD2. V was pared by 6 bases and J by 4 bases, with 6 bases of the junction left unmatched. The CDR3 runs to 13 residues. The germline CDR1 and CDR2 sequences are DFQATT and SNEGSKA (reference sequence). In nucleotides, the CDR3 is TGCAGTGCAGCACTAGCGGGTAGAGAGACCCAGTACTTC. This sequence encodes CSAALAGRETQYF.

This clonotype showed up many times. Written as DNA, the CDR3 is TGTGCCACCAGTGACGCTGGGCGGGCCTCCTACAATGAGCAGTTCTTC. Encoded protein: CATSDAGRASYNEQFF. The V gene is TRBV24-1, the J gene TRBJ2-1; TRBD2 is a possible D gene (5 bases). This CDR3 contains 16 residues. The germline V gene encodes CDR1 KGHDR and CDR2 SFDVKD. V dropped 4 bases and J dropped 0 bases, with 12 bases sitting between them.

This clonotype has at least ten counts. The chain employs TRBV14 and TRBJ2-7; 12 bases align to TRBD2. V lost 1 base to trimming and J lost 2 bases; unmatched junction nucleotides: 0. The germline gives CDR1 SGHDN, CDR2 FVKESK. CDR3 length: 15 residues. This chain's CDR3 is CASSQGLAGAYEQYF. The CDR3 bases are TGTGCCAGCAGCCAAGGACTAGCGGGAGCCTACGAGCAGTACTTC.

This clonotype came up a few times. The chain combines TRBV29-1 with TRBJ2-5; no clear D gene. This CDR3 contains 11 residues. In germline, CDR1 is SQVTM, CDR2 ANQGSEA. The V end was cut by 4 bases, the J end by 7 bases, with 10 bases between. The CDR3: CSVGPIGTQYF. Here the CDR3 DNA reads TGCAGCGTTGGACCTATTGGGACCCAGTACTTC. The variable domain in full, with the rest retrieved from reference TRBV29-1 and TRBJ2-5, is SAVISQKPSRDICQRGTSLTIQCQVDSQVTMMFWYRQQPGQSLTLIATANQGSEATYESGFVIDKFPISRPNLTFSTLTVSNMSPEDSSIYLCSVGPIGTQYFGPGTRLLVL.

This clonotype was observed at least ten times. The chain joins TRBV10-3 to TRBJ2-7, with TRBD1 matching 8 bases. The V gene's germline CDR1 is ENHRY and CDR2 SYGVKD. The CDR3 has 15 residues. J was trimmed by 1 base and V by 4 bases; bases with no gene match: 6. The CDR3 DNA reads TGTGCCATCAGTGGAGCAGGGGGCGCGTCCTACGAGCAGTACTTC. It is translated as CAISGAGGASYEQYF.